These 30 T cell receptor beta chains were sequenced from one sample in a study of identical twins (TCRdb year 2016). Libraries were built with 5' RACE. Sequencing was carried out with an Illumina HiSeq 2000. The public reads were reanalyzed by TCRdb: fastp trimming at Q25, MiXCR alignment, in-frame beta chains only. Entries that share a CDR3 protein sequence are merged under the most common genes and DNA. The sample table records about 700,000 distinct CDR3 sequences; less than 7% of these occur just once. The top ten hold around 1.7% of the sample. Sequencing was performed on naive T cells sorted from blood. The sample's cell subset or site label, in plain terms: cells isolated with a human naive T-cell isolation kit. All receptors come from a man aged 18-30 years in good health.

The sample holds many counts of this clonotype. The chain joins TRBV25-1 to TRBJ2-7; TRBD1 aligns across 9 bases. The CDR3 length is 15 residues. J gave up 1 base and V 3 bases, and 4 bases lay outside the gene matches. Germline CDR1 and CDR2: MGHDK and SYGVNS. The CDR3 nucleotides read TGTGCCAGCAGTGAGACAGGGGGAGAGTCCTACGAGCAGTACGTC. Translated: CASSETGGESYEQYV.

This clonotype has at least ten counts. J is TRBJ1-5 and V is TRBV12-3 or TRBV12-4; D remains unclear. The CDR3 runs 14 residues. V lost 3 bases and J 0 bases, leaving 6 bases between the germline ends. CDR3 sequence: CASSLGVSNQPQHF. For the CDR3, the DNA is TGTGCCAGCAGTTTGGGAGTTAGCAATCAGCCCCAGCATTTT.

This clonotype was observed a few times. The J gene is TRBJ1-5, the V gene TRBV6-2 or TRBV6-3; no clear D gene. CDR1 and CDR2 from the germline V gene are MNHEY and SVGEGT. CDR3 size: 15 residues. Trimming removed 7 bases at V and 2 bases at J, with 15 bases between. CDR3 coding DNA: TGTGCCAGCACCACGGTGGAAACGGGCAATCAGCCCCAGCATTTT. This encodes CASTTVETGNQPQHF.

This clonotype occurred many times. The chain uses TRBV28 and TRBJ2-1, with TRBD2 identical over 10 bases. CDR1 and CDR2 (germline): MDHEN, SYDVKM. Unmatched junction bases numbered 18, after V lost 5 bases and J lost 5 bases. The CDR3 extends over 19 amino acids. Here the CDR3 DNA reads TGTGCCAGCAGTCAACTTCGGACTAGCGGCACGTGGCTGAACAATGAGCAGTTCTTC. Its protein is CASSQLRTSGTWLNNEQFF.

This clonotype was picked up many times. The V and J genes are TRBV5-6 and TRBJ2-1, with 10 bases matching TRBD2. J was trimmed by 10 bases and V by 6 bases; bases with no gene match: 7. This CDR3 is 13 amino acids long. Germline assignment: CDR1 SGHDT and CDR2 YYEEEE. CDR3 region: CASTQQLAGEQFF. The CDR3 region has the DNA TGTGCCAGCACCCAACAACTAGCGGGAGAGCAGTTCTTC.

This clonotype was picked up many times. The chain couples TRBV12-3 or TRBV12-4 to TRBJ1-2, with D perhaps matching TRBD1 (6 bases). V lost 3 bases and J lost 2, with 7 bases in between. The CDR3 length is 13 residues. The CDR3 spells CASSFGQNYGYTF. Written as DNA, the CDR3 is TGTGCCAGCAGTTTTGGACAGAACTATGGCTACACCTTC.

This clonotype was picked up many times. This sequence joins TRBV5-1 and TRBJ2-2; D remains unclear. Trimming removed 2 bases at V and 3 bases at J, with 11 bases between. The germline gives CDR1 SGHRS, CDR2 YFSETQ. The CDR3 sequence is 15 residues long. Written as DNA, the CDR3 is TGCGCCAGCAGCTTATTGCCCCGCGACACCGGGGAGCTGTTTTTT. Its translation is CASSLLPRDTGELFF.

This clonotype was picked up a small number of times. The V gene is TRBV28, the J gene TRBJ1-2; possible D gene TRBD1, 5 bases. The germline V gene has CDR1 MDHEN and CDR2 SYDVKM. The ends were cut back, 5 bases at V and 8 bases at J, with 15 bases in the middle. The CDR3 loop spans 13 amino acids. CDR3 residues: CASSLLGLLGYTF. The CDR3 region has the DNA TGTGCCAGCAGTCTACTGGGGCTCTTGGGCTACACCTTC.

This clonotype has at least ten counts. The chain carries TRBV29-1 and TRBJ1-2; 12 positions match TRBD1. This CDR3 contains 14 residues. With V trimmed by 4 bases and J by 7 bases, 7 bases remained unmatched. CDR1 SQVTM and CDR2 ANQGSEA come from the germline V gene. Here the CDR3 reads CSVGGTGGAGGYTF. The CDR3 DNA reads as TGCAGCGTTGGAGGGACAGGGGGCGCGGGTGGCTACACCTTC. Full variable domain (remainder filled in from reference TRBV29-1 and TRBJ1-2): SAVISQKPSRDICQRGTSLTIQCQVDSQVTMMFWYRQQPGQSLTLIATANQGSEATYESGFVIDKFPISRPNLTFSTLTVSNMSPEDSSIYLCSVGGTGGAGGYTFGSGTRLTVV.

This clonotype was detected a few times. This sequence joins TRBV10-3 and TRBJ2-3; 10 nucleotides line up with TRBD2. Trimming removed 0 bases from V and 5 bases from J; junction bases left unmatched: 8. Germline CDR1 is ENHRY and CDR2 is SYGVKD. This CDR3 has 17 amino acids. CDR3 protein: CAISESKSSGRIDTQYF. Here the CDR3 DNA reads TGTGCCATCAGTGAGTCGAAGTCTAGCGGGAGAATAGATACGCAGTATTTT.

The gene calls are TRBV27 and TRBJ2-7; 7 bases align to TRBD2. Germline CDR1 MNHEY, CDR2 SMNVEV (reference sequence). Trimming removed 5 bases from V and 3 bases from J; junction bases left unmatched: 13. This CDR3 is 16 amino acids long. CDR3 amino acids: CASSPGLVLFDYEQYF. As DNA, the CDR3 is TGTGCCAGCAGTCCCGGACTAGTTCTCTTCGACTACGAGCAGTACTTC.

This clonotype was picked up many times. The chain has TRBV5-1 and TRBJ1-1; possible D gene TRBD1, 5 bases. Germline CDR1 reads SGHRS; CDR2 reads YFSETQ. This CDR3 region has 15 residues. The V and J ends lost 3 bases and 4 bases respectively, with 16 bases between them. DNA of the CDR3: TGCGCCAGCAGCTCCTCGAGGACCGGGGGCACTGAAGCTTTCTTT. It is translated as CASSSSRTGGTEAFF.

In its sample, this clonotype was seen many times. The chain employs TRBV18 and TRBJ2-2; TRBD2 might be the D (5 bases). There are 15 residues in the CDR3. Germline-derived CDR1 and CDR2 are KGHSH and LQKENI. V shed 1 base and J shed 2 bases, with 8 bases lying between them. The DNA of the CDR3 is TGTGCCAGCTCACCACGACTACTAAACACCGGGGAGCTGTTTTTT. Encoded protein: CASSPRLLNTGELFF.

This clonotype occurred a few times. The chain employs TRBV7-6 and TRBJ2-2; D is perhaps TRBD1 (6 bases). Trimming removed 4 bases at V and 8 bases at J, with 14 bases between. There are 14 residues in the CDR3. Looked up from germline, CDR1 is SGHVS and CDR2 is FNYEAQ. The CDR3 loop reads CASSSGVLIGELFF. In DNA, the CDR3 is TGTGCCAGCAGCTCAGGGGTTCTAATAGGGGAGCTGTTTTTT.

In its sample, this clonotype was seen a few times. The chain joins TRBV20-1 to TRBJ2-2, with 10 bases that match TRBD2. Germline loops: CDR1 DFQATT, CDR2 SNEGSKA (reference sequence). Unmatched junction bases numbered 7, after V lost 0 bases and J lost 6 bases. The CDR3 has 16 residues. The CDR3 DNA reads TGCAGTGCTAGAGACCGGACTAGCGGTGGGGCCGGGGAGCTGTTTTTT. Translated, it gives CSARDRTSGGAGELFF.

This clonotype occurred many times. V usage is TRBV20-1 and J usage is TRBJ1-2; D may be TRBD1 (5 bases). Trimming shortened V by 5 bases and J by 3 bases, and 19 bases separated the two germline ends. Per germline, CDR1 DFQATT and CDR2 SNEGSKA (reference sequence). This CDR3 has 15 residues. The CDR3 bases are TGCAGTGCTCGCCCTGAGTCGGGGGGTTACTATGGCTACACCTTC. This gives the protein CSARPESGGYYGYTF.

The genes are TRBV11-2 and TRBJ2-7; possibly TRBD2 for D (6 bases). This CDR3 has 13 amino acids. Trimming cost V 5 bases and J 3 bases, with 11 bases left between them. Germline values: CDR1 SGHAT, CDR2 FQNNGV. The CDR3 sequence is CASSPGLYYEQYV. The CDR3 coding sequence is TGTGCCAGCAGCCCGGGACTCTACTACGAGCAGTACGTC.

The chain couples TRBV4-3 to TRBJ2-2; 8 positions agree with TRBD1. V gave up 1 base and J gave up 2 bases; unmatched junction bases: 9. The CDR3 is 18 residues long. Per the germline V gene, CDR1 is LGHNA and CDR2 is YSLEER. CDR3 DNA: TGCGCCAGCAGCCAAGGATCCAGGGGGCAAGCTAACACCGGGGAGCTGTTTTTT. Translated: CASSQGSRGQANTGELFF.

This clonotype was counted ten times or more. The chain links TRBV20-1 to TRBJ2-4, with D hard to call. Trimming removed 5 bases at V and 0 bases at J, with 8 bases between. This CDR3 has 13 amino acids. The germline V gene has CDR1 DFQATT and CDR2 SNEGSKA (reference sequence). CDR3 sequence reads: CSAPVVAKNIQYF. The CDR3 bases are TGCAGTGCTCCAGTCGTAGCCAAAAACATTCAGTACTTC.

This clonotype was picked up a small number of times. This chain joins TRBV3-1 and TRBJ2-7; 9 nucleotides align to TRBD2. This CDR3 is 17 amino acids long. After removal of 0 bases from V and 5 bases from J, the junction contained 11 bases not matched to a gene. The germline gives CDR1 LGHDT, CDR2 YNNKEL (reference sequence). The CDR3 nucleotides are TGTGCCAGCAGCCAAGATATTACGAGCGGGAGGATCAACGAGCAGTACTTC. Its protein product is CASSQDITSGRINEQYF.

CDR3 in DNA: TGTGCCAGCAGCGTAGGTTCTAGGCAAGAGACCCAGTACTTC. Residues: CASSVGSRQETQYF. The V gene is TRBV9, the J gene TRBJ2-5; D gene unclear. V gave up 0 bases and J gave up 2 bases, with 8 bases separating them. Germline V CDR1 and CDR2: SGDLS, YYNGEE. There are 14 residues in the CDR3.

This clonotype showed up many times. The genes are TRBV7-2 and TRBJ2-7, with 7 bases aligning to TRBD1. Germline assignment: CDR1 SGHTA and CDR2 FQGNSA. The V gene end was trimmed by 6 bases and the J gene end by 6 bases; junction bases not matched to a gene: 14. The CDR3 covers 15 residues. CDR3 in DNA: TGTGCCAGCAGTCAAGACAGGGTGGCTACTTCCGAGCAGTACTTC. Translated: CASSQDRVATSEQYF.

The sample holds many counts of this clonotype. The V and J genes are TRBV5-1 and TRBJ1-5; D remains ambiguous. Germline V gene lookup returns CDR1 SGHRS and CDR2 YFSETQ. The CDR3 is 14 residues long. V was shortened by 4 bases and J by 4 bases, with 12 bases between the two germline ends. The CDR3 sequence: CASSPGGNNQPQHF. DNA of the CDR3: TGCGCCAGCAGCCCAGGCGGGAATAATCAGCCCCAGCATTTT. Together with reference TRBV5-1 and TRBJ1-5, the CDR3 gives the full variable domain: KAGVTQTPRYLIKTRGQQVTLSCSPISGHRSVSWYQQTPGQGLQFLFEYFSETQRNKGNFPGRFSGRQFSNSRSEMNVSTLELGDSALYLCASSPGGNNQPQHFGDGTRLSIL.

This clonotype was observed many times. The rearrangement uses TRBV29-1 and TRBJ2-7; D is possibly TRBD1 (5 bases). Deletions cut 5 bases from V and 4 bases from J, with 15 bases between. The CDR3 runs 13 residues. Germline CDR1 is SQVTM and CDR2 is ANQGSEA. The CDR3: CSVLPARDYEQYF. The CDR3 region has the DNA TGCAGCGTTTTGCCCGCCAGGGATTACGAGCAGTACTTC.

This clonotype was observed a handful of times. The chain couples TRBV7-2 to TRBJ2-7; 7 positions match TRBD2. There are 14 residues in the CDR3. The germline gives CDR1 SGHTA, CDR2 FQGNSA. The trim removed 6 bases at V and 0 bases at J, leaving 5 bases unmatched. The chain's CDR3 is CASRESGASYEQYF. DNA for the CDR3: TGTGCCAGCAGAGAAAGCGGGGCCTCCTACGAGCAGTACTTC.

The V call is TRBV20-1, the J call TRBJ2-3; D may be TRBD2 (6 bases). CDR1 is DFQATT and CDR2 is SNEGSKA in the germline V gene (reference sequence). This CDR3 has 15 amino acids. V was shortened by 2 bases and J by 7 bases, with 19 bases between the two germline ends. CDR3 DNA sequence: TGCAGTGCTAGAAGGGCCGCGGGACCGGGGTATACGCAGTATTTT. It specifies CSARRAAGPGYTQYF.

This clonotype was observed at least ten times. The chain couples TRBV20-1 to TRBJ2-2, with 14 positions matching TRBD2. Unmatched junction bases numbered 2, after V lost 5 bases and J lost 6 bases. Germline CDR1 DFQATT, CDR2 SNEGSKA (reference sequence). This CDR3 has 14 residues. Here the CDR3 DNA reads TGCAGTGCTCGACTAGCGGGAGGGTCCGGGGAGCTGTTTTTT. This encodes CSARLAGGSGELFF.

The sample holds a few counts of this clonotype. J is TRBJ2-3 and V is TRBV10-3; either TRBD1 or TRBD2 may fit D (5 bases each). CDR1 ENHRY and CDR2 SYGVKD come from the germline V gene. The CDR3 extends over 14 amino acids. Trimming removed 5 bases from V and 5 bases from J, with 14 bases in between. The DNA of the CDR3 is TGTGCCATCAGTACGGGACCTCCTCGAGATACGCAGTATTTT. This sequence encodes CAISTGPPRDTQYF.

This clonotype was recorded a few times. This chain uses TRBV7-3 with TRBJ2-2; 12 bases map to TRBD1. With V trimmed by 2 bases and J by 7 bases, 2 bases remained unmatched. Germline CDR1 is SGHTA and CDR2 is FQGTGA. This CDR3 spans 15 amino acids. The CDR3: CASSLGTGGNGELFF. The CDR3 DNA sequence: TGTGCCAGCAGCTTAGGGACAGGGGGCAACGGGGAGCTGTTTTTT.

The V and J genes are TRBV5-6 and TRBJ2-7, with 12 bases matching TRBD2. CDR1 and CDR2 from the germline V gene are SGHDT and YYEEEE. J was trimmed by 4 bases and V by 4 bases; bases with no gene match: 12. CDR3 length equals 17 residues. CDR3 loop: CASSPRRLAGVSYEQYV. CDR3 nucleotide sequence: TGTGCCAGCAGCCCGAGGAGACTAGCGGGAGTAAGTTACGAGCAGTACGTC.